This TCR beta chain stems from a study of vaccination and CD4 T cells after COVID-19. Treatment in this sample: roughly 10-day PBMC culture with coronavirus spike peptide pools or control peptides (ViraFEST assay). TCRs were sequenced by ViraFEST after antigen-specific T cells had been expanded with peptide pools. This clonotype has a handful of counts. As yet, its antigen is unknown. V lost 0 bases, J lost 5 bases, and 13 bases lay in between. The germline gives CDR1 DFQATT, CDR2 SNEGSKA (reference sequence). The CDR3 is 14 residues long. Once obtained from cultured CD4+ T cells, the DNA was sequenced using the Oncomine TCR Beta short-read assay. Using the QIAamp micro DNA kit, genomic DNA was extracted from the CD4+ T cells that had been cultured. TCRdb re-analysed the PCR reads in MiXCR, keeping a single row per CDR3 protein. The sample shows some 15,000 distinct CDR3 sequences, 73% of them seen only once.

Sequenced input: CD4+ T cells from blood, cultured in vitro. V is TRBV20-1 and J is TRBJ2-5; no definite D call. The TCR was taken from a human donor who had recovered from COVID-19. CDR3 in DNA: TGCAGTGCTAGAGAAGGGCCCAGAAGGGAGACCCAGTACTTC. Translation gives CSAREGPRRETQYF.